One sample yielded the 23 T cell receptor beta chains listed below, sequenced in a study of pediatric ulcerative colitis (dated by TCRdb to the late 2010s). The library was generated by the immunoSEQ multiplex PCR assay. TCRdb holds this immuneACCESS table with in-frame rearrangements only. Some clones are missing; in checked studies, unresolved V genes explain under half, and the rest has no known cause. For this sample there are about 15,000 clones; 90% appear just once. The ten largest clones take up 0.9% to 1% of the sample. Material: blood. The source of these receptors is a boy between 10 and 17 years old with moderate ulcerative colitis.

V and J are TRBV28 and TRBJ1-2, with 8 bases identical to TRBD1. This CDR3 contains 13 residues. Germline lookup yields CDR1 MDHEN and CDR2 SYDVKM. V dropped 6 bases and J dropped 6; count of bases not matched to a gene: 6. Here the CDR3 reads CASSTRGRDGYTF. The CDR3 nucleotides read TGTGCCAGCAGCACCAGGGGGCGCGATGGCTACACCTTC.

This chain connects TRBV27 to TRBJ1-2; TRBD1 matches at 10 bases. The junction had 9 bases not matched to a gene; V was cut back by 6 bases and J by 2 bases. Germline V gene data show CDR1 as MNHEY and CDR2 as SMNVEV (reference sequence). There are 16 residues in the CDR3. CDR3 residues: CASSRQGAGFNYGYTF. The CDR3 nucleotides read TGTGCCAGCAGCCGACAGGGGGCGGGTTTCAACTATGGCTACACCTTC.

This clone has just one count. The V call is TRBV29-1, the J call TRBJ1-2, with TRBD1 as a possible D gene (6 bases). Trimming shortened V by 3 bases and J by 5 bases, and 16 bases separated the two germline ends. CDR3 length: 14 amino acids. From germline, CDR1 is SQVTM and CDR2 ANQGSEA. The CDR3 loop reads CSVEAGADFYGYTF. CDR3 nucleotides: TGCAGCGTTGAGGCAGGGGCTGATTTTTATGGCTACACCTTC.

V is TRBV18 and J is TRBJ1-2; TRBD1 matches at 7 bases. Germline V gene sequence: CDR1 KGHSH, CDR2 LQKENI. CDR3 length: 17 residues. V lost 0 bases and J lost 8; bases outside the gene matches: 15. The CDR3 reads CASSPPRDSAFKGGYTF. For the CDR3, the DNA is TGTGCCAGCTCACCACCCCGGGACAGCGCTTTTAAGGGAGGCTACACCTTC.

The V call is TRBV4-3, the J call TRBJ1-2; TRBD1 matches 7 bases. CDR3 length equals 16 residues. Trimming cost V 0 bases and J 5 bases; bases outside gene matches: 9. Germline lookup yields CDR1 LGHNA and CDR2 YSLEER. In nucleotides, the CDR3 is TGCGCCAGCAGCCAAGATGGGGACAGCCTGTATTATGGCTACACCTTC. This encodes CASSQDGDSLYYGYTF.

This sequence joins TRBV5-4 and TRBJ1-6; D remains ambiguous. The CDR3 sequence is 14 residues long. In germline, CDR1 is SGHNT, CDR2 YYREEE (reference sequence). The germline V and J ends were trimmed by 1 base and 6 bases, with 8 bases remaining between them. CDR3 sequence reads: CASSLRDGNSPLHF. Written as DNA, the CDR3 is TGTGCCAGCAGCTTGCGGGATGGTAATTCACCCCTCCACTTT.

The chain uses TRBV2 and TRBJ1-1; D remains unclear. CDR1 and CDR2 (germline): SNHLY, FYNNEI. Trimming stripped 3 bases from V and 2 bases from J, with 7 bases between. There are 13 residues in the CDR3. CDR3 amino acids: CASSDDYNTEAFF. CDR3 DNA sequence: TGTGCCAGCAGTGATGATTACAACACTGAAGCTTTCTTT.

The V call is TRBV7-8, the J call TRBJ2-3; TRBD2 might be the D (6 bases). The CDR3 is made up of 15 amino acids. Between the trimmed V and J ends, which lost 1 base and 0 bases, there was a span of 8 bases. Germline CDR1 reads SGHVS; CDR2 reads FQNEAQ. This chain's CDR3 is CASSLVAGSTDTQYF. The CDR3 bases are TGTGCCAGCAGCTTAGTGGCGGGAAGCACAGATACGCAGTATTTT.

The rearrangement uses TRBV7-9 and TRBJ2-5, with D possibly being TRBD1 or TRBD2 (5 bases each). This CDR3 has 16 amino acids. The V end lost 7 bases, the J end lost 4 bases, and 22 bases lay between the germline ends. The germline gives CDR1 SEHNR, CDR2 FQNEAQ (reference sequence). Written as DNA, the CDR3 is TGTGCCAGCACCCTTACGCTCGGGACGACGGGAGAGACCCAGTACTTC. Translated: CASTLTLGTTGETQYF.

The chain is built from TRBV4-1 and TRBJ2-5; D perhaps matches TRBD2 (6 bases). The CDR3 has 16 residues. Per germline, CDR1 MGHRA and CDR2 YSYEKL. Trimming removed 3 bases from V and 0 bases from J, with 14 bases in between. The chain's CDR3 is CASSQWAGTYQETQYF. As DNA, the CDR3 is TGCGCCAGCAGCCAGTGGGCGGGGACGTACCAAGAGACCCAGTACTTC.

The J gene is TRBJ2-3, the V gene TRBV7-2; the D gene is possibly TRBD2 (5 bases). CDR1 SGHTA and CDR2 FQGNSA come from the germline V gene. The CDR3 is 15 residues long. V dropped 5 bases and J dropped 4 bases, with 16 bases sitting between them. The CDR3 sequence is CASSRISGIPDTQYF. In nucleotides, the CDR3 is TGTGCCAGCAGCCGGATCTCGGGGATACCAGATACGCAGTATTTT. Full variable domain (missing parts from reference TRBV7-2 and TRBJ2-3): GAGVSQSPSNKVTEKGKDVELRCDPISGHTALYWYRQSLGQGLEFLIYFQGNSAPDKSGLPSDRFSAERTGGSVSTLTIQRTQQEDSAVYLCASSRISGIPDTQYFGPGTRLTVL.

This clone was counted a few times. The chain employs TRBV5-1 and TRBJ1-1; D unclear. CDR1 SGHRS and CDR2 YFSETQ come from the germline V gene. The CDR3 covers 14 residues. V lost 3 bases, J lost 1 base, and 10 bases lay in between. This chain's CDR3 is CASSSATGNTEAFF. The CDR3 bases are TGCGCCAGCAGCTCTGCGACGGGGAACACTGAAGCTTTCTTT.

V is TRBV7-9 and J is TRBJ1-2; 7 bases align to TRBD1. The CDR3 is made up of 14 amino acids. Looked up from germline, CDR1 is SEHNR and CDR2 is FQNEAQ (reference sequence). J lost 4 bases, V lost 5 bases, and 7 bases had no gene match. The CDR3 DNA sequence: TGTGCCAGCAGCCAAGACAGGGCCTTCTATGGCTACACCTTC. It is translated as CASSQDRAFYGYTF.

The V call is TRBV9, the J call TRBJ2-1; D perhaps matches TRBD1 (5 bases). Deletions cut 0 bases from V and 5 bases from J, with 6 bases between. Germline loops: CDR1 SGDLS, CDR2 YYNGEE. This CDR3 comprises 13 residues. The CDR3 nucleotides are TGTGCCAGCAGCGTAGCAGGGAACAATGAGCAGTTCTTC. It specifies CASSVAGNNEQFF. The whole variable domain, remainder taken from reference TRBV9 and TRBJ2-1, is DSGVTQTPKHLITATGQRVTLRCSPRSGDLSVYWYQQSLDQGLQFLIQYYNGEERAKGNILERFSAQQFPDLHSELNLSSLELGDSALYFCASSVAGNNEQFFGPGTRLTVL.

V gene TRBV5-1 combines with J gene TRBJ1-6; maybe TRBD1 (6 bases). The V end was cut by 3 bases, the J end by 10 bases, with 14 bases between. Germline assignment: CDR1 SGHRS and CDR2 YFSETQ. The CDR3 runs 14 residues. This CDR3 is CASSSDAGASPLHF. Written as DNA, the CDR3 is TGCGCCAGCAGCTCGGACGCAGGGGCATCACCCCTCCACTTT.

V gene TRBV6-5 combines with J gene TRBJ1-2; 10 bases match TRBD1. CDR3 length: 12 amino acids. Germline CDR1 and CDR2: MNHEY and SVGAGI. The V gene end was trimmed by 5 bases and the J gene end by 7 bases; junction bases not matched to a gene: 1. CDR3 in amino acids: CASSRQGAGYTF. In DNA form, the CDR3 reads TGTGCCAGCAGTCGACAGGGGGCTGGCTACACCTTC.

This chain links TRBV9 with TRBJ1-1, with D possibly TRBD1 on 5 matching bases. CDR1 and CDR2 from the germline V gene are SGDLS and YYNGEE. The CDR3 covers 15 residues. Trimming left V 2 bases short and J 4 bases short, with 15 bases between. CDR3 coding DNA: TGTGCCAGCAGCGTCAGCCAGGGAGGCAGCACTGAAGCTTTCTTT. Protein product: CASSVSQGGSTEAFF.

The chain employs TRBV5-6 and TRBJ2-7; 7 bases align to TRBD2. Trimming removed 1 base from V and 1 base from J; junction bases left unmatched: 8. The length of the CDR3 is 16 residues. CDR1 and CDR2 from the germline V gene are SGHDT and YYEEEE. CDR3 DNA: TGTGCCAGCAGCTTGTGGGGCGGGAGTATATCCTACGAGCAGTACTTC. The encoded protein is CASSLWGGSISYEQYF. The variable domain in full, with the rest retrieved from reference TRBV5-6 and TRBJ2-7, is DAGVTQSPTHLIKTRGQQVTLRCSPKSGHDTVSWYQQALGQGPQFIFQYYEEEERQRGNFPDRFSGHQFPNYSSELNVNALLLGDSALYLCASSLWGGSISYEQYFGPGTRLTVT.

The V call is TRBV7-9, the J call TRBJ1-4, with 7 bases fitting TRBD1. CDR1 and CDR2 (germline): SEHNR, FQNEAQ (reference sequence). V was pared by 5 bases and J by 3 bases, with 3 bases of the junction left unmatched. CDR3 length: 14 amino acids. The CDR3 bases are TGTGCCAGCAGCCGGGGACAGTCTAATGAAAAACTGTTTTTT. It is translated as CASSRGQSNEKLFF.

V is TRBV28 and J is TRBJ2-3, with 7 bases matching TRBD2. Germline loops: CDR1 MDHEN, CDR2 SYDVKM. The CDR3 spans 19 residues. Unmatched junction bases numbered 14, after V lost 2 bases and J lost 0 bases. The CDR3 reads CASSLARFFGRTSTDTQYF. CDR3 in DNA: TGTGCCAGCAGTTTAGCTCGTTTTTTCGGGAGGACTAGCACAGATACGCAGTATTTT.

V gene TRBV28 combines with J gene TRBJ1-5, with a weak D call TRBD1 (5 bases). CDR3 length equals 14 residues. Trimming removed 6 bases at V and 0 bases at J, with 9 bases between. Germline lookup yields CDR1 MDHEN and CDR2 SYDVKM. The CDR3 sequence is CASRGGYSNQPQHF. CDR3 sequence (DNA): TGTGCCAGCAGGGGGGGGTATAGCAATCAGCCCCAGCATTTT.

The chain couples TRBV30 to TRBJ2-3, with 7 positions matching TRBD2. The germline gives CDR1 GTSNPN, CDR2 SVGIG (reference sequence). V lost 3 bases, J lost 3 bases, and 9 bases stayed unmatched. CDR3 length: 15 residues. For the CDR3, the DNA is TGTGCCTGGAGGAATATCGGGGGGTCGACAGATACGCAGTATTTT. It yields the protein CAWRNIGGSTDTQYF.

V gene TRBV7-9 combines with J gene TRBJ2-5, with no clear D. The germline V gene has CDR1 SEHNR and CDR2 FQNEAQ (reference sequence). V lost 1 base and J 1 base, leaving 7 bases between the germline ends. The CDR3 length is 14 residues. The CDR3 spells CASSLVSLQETQYF. Here the CDR3 DNA reads TGTGCCAGCAGCTTAGTCTCCCTCCAAGAGACCCAGTACTTC.